The clone carrying this TCR beta chain was recorded at least ten times. Its antigen is undetermined. The CDR3 totals 17 residues. The V and J ends lost 0 bases and 4 bases, in that order; junction bases with no gene match: 7. The germline gives CDR1 SEHNR, CDR2 FQNEAQ (reference sequence). The source of the sample is a study of T cell repertoires in aging, cancer and after chemotherapy. For the study at large: Healthy donor repertoires were recorded over several months to years and showed clear clonal overlap. General study results and limits: Median generation probability rose over the chemotherapy interval in each cancer cohort, suggesting rebound thymic output. In cancer patients, declining TCR diversity with age involved lost richness and lost evenness. Immunological memory after chemotherapy cannot be judged from the repertoire data.

TCR beta rearrangements were amplified from peripheral blood genomic DNA. Multiplex touch-down PCR with TRB-A/B primers amplified rearranged V-D-J TRB sequences. TCRdb used MiXCR to reprocess the multiplex PCR reads, holding one entry per CDR3 protein. The data hold some 5,000 distinct CDR3 sequences, with 20% to 25% observed a single time. The sequencing input was blood. This sequence originates from a human donor in good health. The donor label of this sample is uncertain. The rearrangement uses TRBV7-9 and TRBJ2-5; TRBD2 aligns across 11 bases. The CDR3 DNA reads TGTGCCAGCAGCTTAGCTGGGCTAGCGGGGGGAAGAGAGACCCAGTACTTC. Residues: CASSLAGLAGGRETQYF.